This T cell receptor beta chain was captured by sequencing in a study of T-cell reconstitution after alpha-beta-depleted transplantation in children. Preparation of the TCRbeta library involved a method that used unique molecular identifiers. MiXCR, applied by TCRdb to the PCR reads, yields one record per CDR3 protein. The sample includes hundreds of thousands of distinct CDR3 sequences, 15% to 20% of them seen just once. Per germline, CDR1 SNHLY and CDR2 FYNNEI. The CDR3 is 16 residues long. Trimming at V came to 7 bases and at J to 0 bases, leaving 6 bases not matched to a gene. Study-level results: Several patients had high TCRbeta diversity at day 60; it came from surviving recipient T cells and thymic progenitors. Expanded clones from the graft, numbering several hundred, reportedly supplied alpha-beta T cells about two months after transplant.

Note on this clonotype: The antigen is unknown.

V usage is TRBV2 and J usage is TRBJ2-3; 11 bases map to TRBD2. The sequence came from a male patient aged 2 to 9 who had a stem cell transplant for acute lymphoblastic leukemia, so the T cells may come from the graft donor. The specimen was PBMCs, mostly from graft donor cells, collected 360 days after TCRalphabeta/CD19-depleted stem cell transplant. The CDR3 coding sequence is TGTGCCAGCAACTGGGTAGCGGGAGGGAGCACAGATACGCAGTATTTT. Encoded protein: CASNWVAGGSTDTQYF.